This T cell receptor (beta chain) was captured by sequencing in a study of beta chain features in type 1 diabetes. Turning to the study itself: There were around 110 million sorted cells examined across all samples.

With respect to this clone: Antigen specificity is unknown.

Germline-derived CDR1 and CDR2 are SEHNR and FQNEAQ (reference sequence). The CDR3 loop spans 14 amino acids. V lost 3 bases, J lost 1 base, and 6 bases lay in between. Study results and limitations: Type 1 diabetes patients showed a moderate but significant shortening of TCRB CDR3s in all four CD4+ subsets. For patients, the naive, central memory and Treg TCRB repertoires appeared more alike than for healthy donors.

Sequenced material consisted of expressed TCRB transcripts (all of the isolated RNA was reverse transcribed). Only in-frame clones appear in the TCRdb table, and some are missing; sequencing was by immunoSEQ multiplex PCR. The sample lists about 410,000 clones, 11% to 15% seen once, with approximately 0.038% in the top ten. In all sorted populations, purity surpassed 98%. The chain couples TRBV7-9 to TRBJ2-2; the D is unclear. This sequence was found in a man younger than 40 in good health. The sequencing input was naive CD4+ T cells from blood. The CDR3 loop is CASSFSRNTGELFF. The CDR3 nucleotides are TGTGCCAGCAGCTTTAGCCGGAACACCGGGGAGCTGTTTTTT.